This section outlines one T cell receptor (beta chain) sequence together with its context. Template for every sorted-subset replicate PCR totaled about 200 ng DNA, tens of thousands of T cell genomes. As handled by the study authors: With immunoSEQ giving junction-only sequences and no quality scores, filtering differed. Assay: immunoSEQ multiplex PCR; the TCRdb copy retains only in-frame clones and omits some. That table is the source of V, J and clone size, and D and trimming were worked out from the DNA. The sample has hundreds of thousands of clones, about 96% seen once. The data originate from a study of shared clonotypes between healthy human individuals. Naive CD8 isolation took CD45RO-negative cells positively selected for CCR7 and excluded terminally differentiated effector memory CD45RA+ cells. The CDR3 contains 15 residues. V gave up 4 bases and J gave up 10 bases, with 20 bases separating them. CDR1 is SGHVS and CDR2 is FNYEAQ in the germline V gene.

The rearrangement links TRBV7-6 to TRBJ2-1; tentatively, D is TRBD2 (5 bases). This TCR derives from a young man in good health. Source material: naive CD8+ T cells sorted from blood. The CDR3 nucleotides read TGTGCCAGCAGCTCCCCGCCTGCGGGCACTCAGGAGCAGTTCTTC. This translates into CASSSPPAGTQEQFF.